Below, 11 T cell receptor beta chains from the same sample are listed, as sequenced in a study of blood T cells in healthy people across ages. Primers used in a second PCR of roughly 7 to 12 cycles were a sample-barcoded 5' primer and a J-beta primer mix. MiXCR, applied by TCRdb to the 5' RACE reads, yields one record per CDR3 protein. The data show around 650,000 distinct CDR3 sequences, around 41% seen once. Material: blood. The receptors derive from a man at least 80 years old in good health.

This clonotype was picked up many times. V and J are TRBV29-1 and TRBJ2-7; 10 bases are a match to TRBD1. Germline assignment: CDR1 SQVTM and CDR2 ANQGSEA. The CDR3 covers 14 residues. Trimming took 6 bases from V and 0 from J; bases not matched to a gene: 5. CDR3 in DNA: TGCAGCGTCGTCGGACAGGGGGGCTCCTACGAGCAGTACTTC. Amino acids: CSVVGQGGSYEQYF.

As for this clonotype: Relative to the germline gene, one junction end is altered; a read error may explain this. The rearrangement joins TRBV5-6 to TRBJ1-4, with D tentatively TRBD1 (5 bases). CDR1 is SGHDT and CDR2 is YYEEEE in the germline V gene. The CDR3 runs to 14 residues. The CDR3 here is CASSHDSGREKLFF. In DNA form, the CDR3 reads TGTGCCAGCAGTCATGACAGCGGACGTGAAAAGCTGTTTTTT.

The chain has TRBV10-3 and TRBJ2-5; a possible D gene is TRBD2 (7 bases). V was shortened by 3 bases and J by 11 bases, with 22 bases between the two germline ends. Germline V gives CDR1 ENHRY, CDR2 SYGVKD. This CDR3 comprises 15 residues. DNA of the CDR3: TGTGCCATCAGTGATATCAGGGGAGGGAACAATGAGCAGTACTTC. Translated, it gives CAISDIRGGNNEQYF.

The chain carries TRBV6-5 and TRBJ2-3, with D perhaps TRBD1 (5 bases). Trimming removed 2 bases from V and 6 bases from J, with 9 bases in between. Looked up from germline, CDR1 is MNHEY and CDR2 is SVGAGI. CDR3 length: 13 amino acids. CDR3 coding DNA: TGTGCCAGCAGTTACGACAGCAAGGATACGCAGTATTTT. It specifies CASSYDSKDTQYF.

The chain couples TRBV14 to TRBJ2-7; no clear D gene. Germline V lookup: CDR1 SGHDN, CDR2 FVKESK. The V gene lost 3 bases and the J gene lost 0 bases, with 9 bases spanning the gap. CDR3 length: 14 amino acids. The CDR3: CASSQFISSYEQYF. The CDR3 DNA is TGTGCCAGCAGCCAGTTTATATCCTCCTACGAGCAGTACTTC.

This clonotype was recorded at least ten times. The V call is TRBV29-1, the J call TRBJ2-7, with D unresolved. The germline V gene encodes CDR1 SQVTM and CDR2 ANQGSEA. This CDR3 contains 13 residues. The V gene lost 2 bases and the J gene lost 1 base, with 9 bases spanning the gap. CDR3 nucleotides: TGCAGCGTTGAAATTCCGGGTTCCTACGAGCAGTACTTC. This sequence encodes CSVEIPGSYEQYF.

This clonotype was counted a few times. The CDR3 DNA is TGCAGTGCTAGACCGGTGGCGGGTGGGGAGCAGTACTTC. Its protein is CSARPVAGGEQYF. The J gene is TRBJ2-7, the V gene TRBV20-1; D perhaps matches TRBD2 (5 bases). The V end was cut by 2 bases, the J end by 7 bases, with 15 bases between. Germline CDR1 is DFQATT and CDR2 is SNEGSKA (reference sequence). The CDR3 extends over 13 amino acids.

The genes are TRBV25-1 and TRBJ2-2; possibly TRBD2 for D (6 bases). The ends were cut back, 4 bases at V and 2 bases at J, with 20 bases in the middle. Germline V lookup: CDR1 MGHDK, CDR2 SYGVNS. The CDR3 runs to 18 residues. The CDR3 is CASSGFSRGGENTGELFF. The CDR3 DNA reads as TGTGCCAGCAGTGGCTTTTCCCGGGGAGGAGAAAACACCGGGGAGCTGTTTTTT.

The V gene is TRBV10-2, the J gene TRBJ2-3; D is unresolved. The V gene lost 8 bases and the J gene lost 4 bases, with 16 bases spanning the gap. The germline gives CDR1 WSHSY, CDR2 SAAADI. The CDR3 has 14 amino acids. The CDR3 region is CASVGSGYADTQYF. The CDR3 nucleotides are TGCGCCAGCGTTGGGTCCGGTTATGCAGATACGCAGTATTTT.

This clonotype has a single count. The gene calls are TRBV27 and TRBJ1-1; TRBD1 agrees at 7 bases. Germline V gene data show CDR1 as MNHEY and CDR2 as SMNVEV (reference sequence). This CDR3 comprises 16 residues. J was trimmed by 4 bases and V by 2 bases; bases with no gene match: 10. Here the CDR3 DNA reads TGTGCCAGCAGTTTAGGGGACAGATTGAAGAGCACTGAAGCTTTCTTT. Amino acid sequence: CASSLGDRLKSTEAFF.

The rearrangement uses TRBV5-1 and TRBJ2-3, with 10 bases matching TRBD2. CDR1 and CDR2 from the germline V gene are SGHRS and YFSETQ. J gave up 3 bases and V 4 bases, and 8 bases lay outside the gene matches. The CDR3 has 16 amino acids. The CDR3 is CASSPPSTSGTDTQYF. The CDR3 DNA reads as TGCGCCAGCAGCCCGCCCTCGACTAGCGGGACAGATACGCAGTATTTT.